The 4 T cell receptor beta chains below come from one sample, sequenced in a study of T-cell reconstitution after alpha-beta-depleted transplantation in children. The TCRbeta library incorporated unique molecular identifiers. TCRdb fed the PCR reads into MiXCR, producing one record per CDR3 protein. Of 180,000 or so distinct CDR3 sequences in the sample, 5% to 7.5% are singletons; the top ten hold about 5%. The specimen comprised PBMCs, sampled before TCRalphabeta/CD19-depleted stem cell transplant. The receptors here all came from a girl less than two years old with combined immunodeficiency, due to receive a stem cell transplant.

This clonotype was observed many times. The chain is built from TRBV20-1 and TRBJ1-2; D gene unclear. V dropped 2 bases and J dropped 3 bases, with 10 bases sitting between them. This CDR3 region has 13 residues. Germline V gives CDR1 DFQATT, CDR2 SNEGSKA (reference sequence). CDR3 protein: CSARSYEDYGYTF. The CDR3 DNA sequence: TGCAGTGCTAGAAGTTACGAAGACTATGGCTACACCTTC.

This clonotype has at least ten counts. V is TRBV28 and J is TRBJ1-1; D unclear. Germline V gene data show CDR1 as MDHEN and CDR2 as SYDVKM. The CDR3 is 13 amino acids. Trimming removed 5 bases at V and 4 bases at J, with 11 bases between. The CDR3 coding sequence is TGTGCCAGCAGTCCACCCATTCCCACTGAAGCTTTCTTT. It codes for CASSPPIPTEAFF.

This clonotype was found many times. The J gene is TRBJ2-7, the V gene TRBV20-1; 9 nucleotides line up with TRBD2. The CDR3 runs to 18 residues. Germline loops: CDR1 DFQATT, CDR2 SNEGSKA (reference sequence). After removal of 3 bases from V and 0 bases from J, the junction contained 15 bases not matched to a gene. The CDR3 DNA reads TGCAGTGCTAGTTTCGGGCTAGCGGGAAATCTTCCCTCCTACGAGCAGTACTTC. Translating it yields CSASFGLAGNLPSYEQYF.

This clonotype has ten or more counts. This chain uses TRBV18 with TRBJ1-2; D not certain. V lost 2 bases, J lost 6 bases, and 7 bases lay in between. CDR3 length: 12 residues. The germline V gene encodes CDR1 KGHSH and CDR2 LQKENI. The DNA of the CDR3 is TGTGCCAGCTCACCAGCGGGGAATGGCTACACCTTC. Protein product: CASSPAGNGYTF.